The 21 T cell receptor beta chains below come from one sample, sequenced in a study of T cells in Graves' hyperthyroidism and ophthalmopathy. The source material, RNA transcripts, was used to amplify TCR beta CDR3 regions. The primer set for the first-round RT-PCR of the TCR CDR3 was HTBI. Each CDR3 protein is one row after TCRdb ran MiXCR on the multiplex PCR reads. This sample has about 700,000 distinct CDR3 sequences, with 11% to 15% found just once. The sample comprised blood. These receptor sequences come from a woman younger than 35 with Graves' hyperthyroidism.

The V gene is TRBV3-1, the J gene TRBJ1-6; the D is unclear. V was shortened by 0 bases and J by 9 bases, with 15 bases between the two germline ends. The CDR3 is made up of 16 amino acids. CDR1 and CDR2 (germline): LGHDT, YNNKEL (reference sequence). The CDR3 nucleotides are TGTGCCAGCAGCCAAGATCTTCGGTACAGAACTTCACCCCTCCACTTT. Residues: CASSQDLRYRTSPLHF.

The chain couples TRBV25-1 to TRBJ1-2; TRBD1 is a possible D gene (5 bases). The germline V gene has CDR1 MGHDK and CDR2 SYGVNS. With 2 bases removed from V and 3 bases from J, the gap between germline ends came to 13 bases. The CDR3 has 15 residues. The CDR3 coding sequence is TGTGCCAGCAGTGAAGTCGGGACCACTTACTATGGCTACACCTTC. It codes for CASSEVGTTYYGYTF.

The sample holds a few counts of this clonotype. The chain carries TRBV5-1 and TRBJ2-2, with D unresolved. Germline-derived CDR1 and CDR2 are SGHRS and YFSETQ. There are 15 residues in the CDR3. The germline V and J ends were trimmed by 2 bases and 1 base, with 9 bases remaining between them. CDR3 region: CASSFNGLNTGELFF. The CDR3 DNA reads TGCGCCAGCAGCTTTAACGGATTGAACACCGGGGAGCTGTTTTTT.

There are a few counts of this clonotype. The CDR3 DNA reads as TGTGCCAGCAGCCCACAGGTCACAGATACGCAGTATTTT. Amino acid sequence: CASSPQVTDTQYF. The chain combines TRBV7-2 with TRBJ2-3; TRBD1 might be the D (5 bases). Per germline, CDR1 SGHTA and CDR2 FQGNSA. The CDR3 totals 13 residues. V lost 5 bases and J 2 bases, leaving 8 bases between the germline ends.

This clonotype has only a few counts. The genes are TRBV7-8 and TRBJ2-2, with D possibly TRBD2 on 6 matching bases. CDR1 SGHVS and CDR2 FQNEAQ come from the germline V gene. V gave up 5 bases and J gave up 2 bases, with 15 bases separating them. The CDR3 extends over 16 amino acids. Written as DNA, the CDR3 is TGTGCCAGCAGCCCCCGGGAGCGGAGCAACACCGGGGAGCTGTTTTTT. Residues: CASSPRERSNTGELFF.

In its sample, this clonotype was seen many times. CDR3 bases: TGCAGCCCCTGGGGGAACCTCTATGGCTACACCTTC. Its translation: CSPWGNLYGYTF. V usage is TRBV20-1 and J usage is TRBJ1-2; weak D call: TRBD1 (5 bases). CDR3 size: 12 residues. Per germline, CDR1 DFQATT and CDR2 SNEGSKA (reference sequence).

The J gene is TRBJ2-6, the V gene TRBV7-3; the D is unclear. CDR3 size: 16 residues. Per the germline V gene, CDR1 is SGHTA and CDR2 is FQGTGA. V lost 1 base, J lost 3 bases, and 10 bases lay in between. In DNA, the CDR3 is TGTGCCAGCAGCTTAATAGCTAGATTTGGGGCCAACGTCCTGACTTTC. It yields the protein CASSLIARFGANVLTF.

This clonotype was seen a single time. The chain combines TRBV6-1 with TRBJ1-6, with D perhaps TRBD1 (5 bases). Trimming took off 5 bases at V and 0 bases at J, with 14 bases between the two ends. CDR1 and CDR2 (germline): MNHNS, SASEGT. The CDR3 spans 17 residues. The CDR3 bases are TGTGCCAGCAGTCGATCGACAGCCAGCTCCTATAATTCACCCCTCCACTTT. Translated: CASSRSTASSYNSPLHF.

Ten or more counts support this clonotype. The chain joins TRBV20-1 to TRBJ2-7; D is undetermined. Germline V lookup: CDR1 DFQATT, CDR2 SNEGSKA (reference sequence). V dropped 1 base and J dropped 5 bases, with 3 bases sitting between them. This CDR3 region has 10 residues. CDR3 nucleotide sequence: TGCAGTGCTAGAGCACACGAGCAGTACTTC. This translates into CSARAHEQYF.

CDR3 region: CASSDRGFYEQFF. The CDR3 bases are TGTGCCAGCAGTGACCGAGGGTTTTATGAGCAGTTCTTC. V and J are TRBV5-6 and TRBJ2-1; possibly TRBD2 for D (5 bases). Per germline, CDR1 SGHDT and CDR2 YYEEEE. The V and J ends lost 5 bases and 8 bases respectively, with 14 bases between them. This CDR3 region has 13 residues.

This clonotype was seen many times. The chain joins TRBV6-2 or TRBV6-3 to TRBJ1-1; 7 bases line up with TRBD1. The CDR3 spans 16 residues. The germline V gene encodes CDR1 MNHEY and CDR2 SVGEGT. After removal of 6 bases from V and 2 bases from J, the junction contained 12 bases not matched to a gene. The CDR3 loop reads CASRAPTGRVNTEAFF. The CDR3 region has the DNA TGTGCCAGCAGGGCTCCGACAGGGAGGGTCAACACTGAAGCTTTCTTT.

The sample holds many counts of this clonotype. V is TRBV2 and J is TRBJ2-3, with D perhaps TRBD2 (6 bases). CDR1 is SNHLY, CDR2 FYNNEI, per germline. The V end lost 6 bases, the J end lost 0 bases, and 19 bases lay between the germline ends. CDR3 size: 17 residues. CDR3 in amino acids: CASRSLVRRASTDTQYF. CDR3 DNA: TGTGCCAGCAGATCCCTTGTGCGGAGGGCTAGCACAGATACGCAGTATTTT. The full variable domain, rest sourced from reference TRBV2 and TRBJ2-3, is EPEVTQTPSHQVTQMGQEVILRCVPISNHLYFYWYRQILGQKVEFLVSFYNNEISEKSEIFDDQFSVERPDGSNFTLKIRSTKLEDSAMYFCASRSLVRRASTDTQYFGPGTRLTVL.

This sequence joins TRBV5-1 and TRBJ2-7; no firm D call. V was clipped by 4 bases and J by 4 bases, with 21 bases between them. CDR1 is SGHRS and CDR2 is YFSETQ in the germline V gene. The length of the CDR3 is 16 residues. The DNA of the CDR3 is TGCGCCAGCAGCCAAACCGCAAGGACCTTCATATACGAGCAGTACTTC. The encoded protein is CASSQTARTFIYEQYF.

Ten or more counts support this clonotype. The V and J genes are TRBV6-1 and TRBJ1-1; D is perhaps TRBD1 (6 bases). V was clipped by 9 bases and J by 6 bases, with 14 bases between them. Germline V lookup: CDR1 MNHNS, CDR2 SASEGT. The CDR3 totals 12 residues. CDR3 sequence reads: CASAQGWSEAFF. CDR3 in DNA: TGTGCCAGTGCACAGGGATGGTCTGAAGCTTTCTTT.

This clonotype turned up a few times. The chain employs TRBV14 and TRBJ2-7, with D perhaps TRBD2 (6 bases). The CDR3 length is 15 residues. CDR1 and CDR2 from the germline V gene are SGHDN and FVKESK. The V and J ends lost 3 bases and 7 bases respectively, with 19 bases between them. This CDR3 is CASSQGRTFLGEQYF. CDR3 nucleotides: TGTGCCAGCAGCCAGGGGAGGACCTTCTTGGGGGAGCAGTACTTC.

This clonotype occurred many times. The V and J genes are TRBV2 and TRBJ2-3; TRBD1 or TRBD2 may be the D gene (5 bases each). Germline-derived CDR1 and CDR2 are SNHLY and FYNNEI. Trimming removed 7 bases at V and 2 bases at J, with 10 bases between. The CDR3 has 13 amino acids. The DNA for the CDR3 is TGTGCCAGCATGTCAGGGACCACAGATACGCAGTATTTT. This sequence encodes CASMSGTTDTQYF.

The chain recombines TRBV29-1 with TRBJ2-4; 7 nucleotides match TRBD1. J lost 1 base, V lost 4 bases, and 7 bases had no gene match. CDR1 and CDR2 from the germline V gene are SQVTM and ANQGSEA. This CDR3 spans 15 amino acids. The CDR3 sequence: CSVALLQGAKNIQYF. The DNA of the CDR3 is TGCAGCGTTGCCCTACTACAGGGGGCCAAAAACATTCAGTACTTC.

The CDR3 reads CASSHAGSQNEQFF. The CDR3 region has the DNA TGCGCCAGCAGCCACGCGGGGTCGCAGAATGAGCAGTTCTTC. The chain recombines TRBV4-1 with TRBJ2-1, with D perhaps TRBD2 (6 bases). The CDR3 has 14 residues. Germline CDR1 and CDR2: MGHRA and YSYEKL. With 3 bases removed from V and 7 bases from J, the gap between germline ends came to 13 bases.

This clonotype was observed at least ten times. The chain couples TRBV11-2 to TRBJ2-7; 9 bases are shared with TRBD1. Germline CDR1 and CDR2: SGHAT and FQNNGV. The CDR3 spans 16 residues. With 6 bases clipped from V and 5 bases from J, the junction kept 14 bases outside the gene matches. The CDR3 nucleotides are TGTGCCAGCAGTCCCCCCTGGGGGACAGGGTGGGACGAGCAGTACTTC. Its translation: CASSPPWGTGWDEQYF.

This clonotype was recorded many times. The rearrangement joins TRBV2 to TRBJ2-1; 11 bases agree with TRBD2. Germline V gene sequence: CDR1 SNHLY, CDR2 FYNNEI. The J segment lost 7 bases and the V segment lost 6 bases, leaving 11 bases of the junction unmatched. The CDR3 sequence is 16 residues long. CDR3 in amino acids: CASRPHLAGGWNEQFF. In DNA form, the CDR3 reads TGTGCCAGCAGACCTCACCTAGCGGGAGGTTGGAATGAGCAGTTCTTC. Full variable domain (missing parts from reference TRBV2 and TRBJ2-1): EPEVTQTPSHQVTQMGQEVILRCVPISNHLYFYWYRQILGQKVEFLVSFYNNEISEKSEIFDDQFSVERPDGSNFTLKIRSTKLEDSAMYFCASRPHLAGGWNEQFFGPGTRLTVL.

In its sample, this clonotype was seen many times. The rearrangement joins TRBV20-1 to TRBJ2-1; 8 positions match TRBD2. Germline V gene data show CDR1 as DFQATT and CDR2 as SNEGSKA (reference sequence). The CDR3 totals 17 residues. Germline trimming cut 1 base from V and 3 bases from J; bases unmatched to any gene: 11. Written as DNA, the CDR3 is TGCAGTGCTAGAGGGTTCAGGCTAGCGGGCCACTACAATGAGCAGTTCTTC. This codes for CSARGFRLAGHYNEQFF.